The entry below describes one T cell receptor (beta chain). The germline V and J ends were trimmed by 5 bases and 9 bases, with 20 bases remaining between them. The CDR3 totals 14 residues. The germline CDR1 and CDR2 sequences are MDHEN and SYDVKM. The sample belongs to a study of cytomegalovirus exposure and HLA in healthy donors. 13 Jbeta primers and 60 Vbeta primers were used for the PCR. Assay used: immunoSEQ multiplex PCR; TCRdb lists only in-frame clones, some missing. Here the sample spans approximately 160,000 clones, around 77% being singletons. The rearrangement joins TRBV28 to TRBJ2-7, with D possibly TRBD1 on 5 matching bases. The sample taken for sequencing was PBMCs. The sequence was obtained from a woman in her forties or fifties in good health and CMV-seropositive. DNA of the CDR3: TGTGCCAGCAGTAACCCTCTCAGACAGCCACGGCAGTACTTC. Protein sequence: CASSNPLRQPRQYF. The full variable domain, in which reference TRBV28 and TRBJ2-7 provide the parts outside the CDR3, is DVKVTQSSRYLVKRTGEKVFLECVQDMDHENMFWYRQDPGLGLRLIYFSYDVKMKEKGDIPEGYSVSREKKERFSLILESASTNQTSMYLCASSNPLRQPRQYFGPGTRLTVT.